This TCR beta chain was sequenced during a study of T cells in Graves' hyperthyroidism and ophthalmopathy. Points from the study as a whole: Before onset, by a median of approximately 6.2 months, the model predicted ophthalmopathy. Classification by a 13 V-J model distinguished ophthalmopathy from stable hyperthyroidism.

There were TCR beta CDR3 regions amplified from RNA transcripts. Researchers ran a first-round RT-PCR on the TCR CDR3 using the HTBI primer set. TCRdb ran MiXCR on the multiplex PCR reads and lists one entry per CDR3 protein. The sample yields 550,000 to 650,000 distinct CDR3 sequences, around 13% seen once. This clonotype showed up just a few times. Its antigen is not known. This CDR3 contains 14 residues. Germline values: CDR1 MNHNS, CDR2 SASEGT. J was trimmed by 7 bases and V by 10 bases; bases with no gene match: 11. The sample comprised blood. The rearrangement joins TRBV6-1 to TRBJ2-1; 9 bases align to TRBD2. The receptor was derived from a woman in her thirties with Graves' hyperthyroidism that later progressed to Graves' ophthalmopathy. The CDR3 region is CATLLAGIYNEQFF. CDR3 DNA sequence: TGTGCCACCCTTCTAGCGGGGATCTATAATGAGCAGTTCTTC.